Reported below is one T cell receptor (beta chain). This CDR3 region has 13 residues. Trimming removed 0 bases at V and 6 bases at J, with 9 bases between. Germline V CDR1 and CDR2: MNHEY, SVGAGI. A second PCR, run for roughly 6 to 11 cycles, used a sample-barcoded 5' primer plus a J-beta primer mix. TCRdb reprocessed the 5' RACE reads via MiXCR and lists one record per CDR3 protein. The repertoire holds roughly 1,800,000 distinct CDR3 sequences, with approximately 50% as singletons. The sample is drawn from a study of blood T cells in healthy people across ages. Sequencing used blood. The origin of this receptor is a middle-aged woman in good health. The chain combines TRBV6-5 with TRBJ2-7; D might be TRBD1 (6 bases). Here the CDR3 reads CASSYSTTGEQYF. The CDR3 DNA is TGTGCCAGCAGTTACTCCACGACAGGCGAGCAGTACTTC.